Presented here are 21 T cell receptor beta chains from one specimen sequenced in a study of preoperative IRX-2 immunotherapy in early breast cancer. The protocol was immunoSEQ multiplex PCR, while the TCRdb copy is restricted to in-frame clones and leaves out a portion. The sample records 25,000 to 35,000 clones, over 65% being singletons. Treatment noted: preoperative locoregional IRX-2 cytokine immunotherapy. Collection took place from a patient treated with IRX-2 immunotherapy. These receptor sequences come from a human donor with breast cancer.

This clone was counted once. The chain recombines TRBV12-5 with TRBJ2-3, with D tentatively TRBD1 (6 bases). There are 13 residues in the CDR3. Trimming removed 0 bases at V and 10 bases at J, with 11 bases between. In germline, CDR1 is LGHNT, CDR2 FRNRAP. Here the CDR3 reads CASGLVSGDAQYF. In nucleotides, the CDR3 is TGTGCTAGTGGTTTGGTATCAGGGGACGCGCAGTATTTT.

This chain links TRBV12-2 with TRBJ2-7. TRBV12-2 is assigned pseudogene status. The CDR3 consists of 15 residues. In DNA form, the CDR3 reads TGTGCCAGTCCGGCCCGGGACCGCGGCGCCCACGAGCAGTACTTC. Its protein is CASPARDRGAHEQYF.

A few counts support this clone. This chain connects TRBV6-8 to TRBJ2-7, with 7 bases lining up with TRBD1. This CDR3 region has 18 residues. V lost 6 bases to trimming and J lost 0 bases; unmatched junction nucleotides: 17. Germline V gene sequence: CDR1 MNHGY, CDR2 SAAAGT. The CDR3 region is CASRNRQGKSANSYEQYF. The DNA for the CDR3 is TGTGCCAGCAGAAACCGACAGGGCAAAAGCGCGAACTCCTACGAGCAGTACTTC.

A few counts support this clone. The CDR3 DNA is TGTGCCAGCAGCTTCTCGACCTACGCGGGGGAGCAGTTCTTC. It yields the protein CASSFSTYAGEQFF. V is TRBV11-3 and J is TRBJ2-1; D possibly corresponds to TRBD2 (6 bases). This CDR3 contains 14 residues. V was trimmed by 3 bases and J by 10 bases, leaving 16 bases between them. The germline gives CDR1 SGHNT, CDR2 YENEEA.

The chain is built from TRBV6-8 and TRBJ2-2; possible D gene TRBD2, 5 bases. Germline V gene lookup returns CDR1 MNHGY and CDR2 SAAAGT. V dropped 0 bases and J dropped 4 bases, with 15 bases sitting between them. CDR3 length equals 17 residues. CDR3 loop: CASSYSPDGGFTGELFF. For the CDR3, the DNA is TGTGCCAGCAGTTACTCTCCCGACGGAGGATTCACCGGGGAGCTGTTTTTT.

This chain connects TRBV6-8 to TRBJ2-7; perhaps TRBD2 as D (6 bases). V lost 7 bases and J 3 bases, leaving 16 bases between the germline ends. The CDR3 extends over 14 amino acids. Germline CDR1 MNHGY, CDR2 SAAAGT. As DNA, the CDR3 is TGTGCCAGCACCCTTGGGACTGGCATCTACGAGCAGTACTTC. Its translation is CASTLGTGIYEQYF.

The chain couples TRBV6-8 to TRBJ2-5, with D maybe TRBD2 (5 bases). V lost 3 bases, J lost 6 bases, and 14 bases lay in between. This CDR3 is 14 amino acids long. Germline loops: CDR1 MNHGY, CDR2 SAAAGT. The CDR3 protein is CASSYEGAEKTQYF. The CDR3 nucleotides read TGTGCCAGCAGTTATGAGGGAGCTGAGAAGACCCAGTACTTC.

The chain combines TRBV6-8 with TRBJ1-1; TRBD1 agrees at 7 bases. The germline V gene has CDR1 MNHGY and CDR2 SAAAGT. This CDR3 region has 12 residues. After removal of 7 bases from V and 5 bases from J, the junction contained 4 bases not matched to a gene. CDR3 protein: CASNQQGTEAFF. CDR3 coding DNA: TGTGCCAGCAATCAACAGGGGACTGAAGCTTTCTTT.

This sequence joins TRBV1 and TRBJ2-6. TRBV1 is a listed pseudogene. This CDR3 region has 15 residues. CDR3 residues: CASSHSRTGANVLTF. CDR3 nucleotide sequence: TGCGCCAGCAGCCATTCTCGGACTGGGGCCAACGTCCTGACTTTC.

The V and J genes are TRBV15 and TRBJ1-1; 8 positions match TRBD1. The V and J ends lost 0 bases and 4 bases, in that order; junction bases with no gene match: 1. From germline, CDR1 is LNHNV and CDR2 YYDKDF (reference sequence). CDR3 size: 14 residues. The CDR3 reads CATSREQGATEAFF. The CDR3 DNA sequence: TGTGCCACCAGCAGAGAGCAGGGGGCCACTGAAGCTTTCTTT.

The chain recombines TRBV19 with TRBJ2-2, with 8 nucleotides matching TRBD2. Germline assignment: CDR1 LNHDA and CDR2 SQIVND (reference sequence). The CDR3 consists of 15 residues. V lost 5 bases and J lost 0; bases outside the gene matches: 2. CDR3 amino acids: CASSVGLANTGELFF. CDR3 sequence (DNA): TGTGCCAGTAGTGTGGGACTAGCGAACACCGGGGAGCTGTTTTTT.

This chain joins TRBV5-1 and TRBJ1-1; no clear D. CDR3 size: 14 residues. V was clipped by 2 bases and J by 8 bases, with 16 bases between them. CDR1 is SGHRS, CDR2 YFSETQ, per germline. The CDR3 bases are TGCGCCAGCAGCTTATACGGACCGAGGACCGAAGCTTTCTTT. Amino acids: CASSLYGPRTEAFF.

The V and J genes are TRBV19 and TRBJ1-5, with D perhaps matching TRBD1 (6 bases). CDR3 size: 15 residues. V was shortened by 0 bases and J by 7 bases, with 13 bases between the two germline ends. Germline CDR1 and CDR2: LNHDA and SQIVND (reference sequence). The CDR3 sequence is CASSIDPQGRQPQHF. Written as DNA, the CDR3 is TGTGCCAGTAGTATAGATCCACAGGGCAGGCAGCCCCAGCATTTT.

The count of this clone is one. The genes are TRBV6-1 and TRBJ2-5; D is unresolved. The V gene's germline CDR1 is MNHNS and CDR2 SASEGT. The CDR3 loop spans 14 amino acids. V was trimmed by 1 base and J by 0 bases, leaving 6 bases between them. DNA for the CDR3: TGTGCCAGCAGTGAAGGACTGAACCAAGAGACCCAGTACTTC. Its translation is CASSEGLNQETQYF.

Here the CDR3 reads CASSRWDSGVEREQFF. The DNA for the CDR3 is TGTGCCAGCAGCCGATGGGACAGCGGGGTGGAGCGTGAGCAGTTCTTC. The rearrangement links TRBV14 to TRBJ2-1, with D perhaps TRBD1 or TRBD2 (7 bases each). The CDR3 is 16 amino acids. V lost 4 bases and J 9 bases, leaving 22 bases between the germline ends. Germline CDR1 is SGHDN and CDR2 is FVKESK.

The chain carries TRBV28 and TRBJ1-2; a weak D match, TRBD1 (5 bases). Trimming took 2 bases from V and 8 from J, leaving 12 bases between them. The V gene's germline CDR1 is MDHEN and CDR2 SYDVKM. The CDR3 spans 13 residues. As DNA, the CDR3 is TGTGCCAGCAGTTTACAGACAGTGGGAGGCTACACCTTC. As protein: CASSLQTVGGYTF.

The V gene is TRBV28, the J gene TRBJ2-2; D is ambiguous. This CDR3 region has 13 residues. The germline V and J ends were trimmed by 10 bases and 0 bases, with 9 bases remaining between them. Germline values: CDR1 MDHEN, CDR2 SYDVKM. For the CDR3, the DNA is TGTGCCAACTTTCCCCCGAACACCGGGGAGCTGTTTTTT. Amino acid sequence: CANFPPNTGELFF.

This clone has only one observation. The chain employs TRBV15 and TRBJ1-5, with unresolved D. V lost 1 base, J lost 7 bases, and 14 bases lay in between. The CDR3 loop spans 15 amino acids. CDR1 is LNHNV, CDR2 YYDKDF, per germline (reference sequence). The chain's CDR3 is CATSRGRREGQPQHF. CDR3 in DNA: TGTGCCACCAGCAGAGGAAGGCGAGAAGGACAGCCCCAGCATTTT.

The CDR3 DNA reads TGTGCCAGCAGCTTGGGGGCCGCAACTAATGAAAAACTGTTTTTT. Translation: CASSLGAATNEKLFF. The chain uses TRBV7-5 and TRBJ1-4; the table's D call TRBD1 went unverified against the DNA. TRBV7-5 is an annotated pseudogene. The CDR3 runs to 15 residues.

The V and J genes are TRBV25-1 and TRBJ2-3; 8 bases are shared with TRBD1. With 6 bases clipped from V and 3 bases from J, the junction kept 2 bases outside the gene matches. The germline V gene has CDR1 MGHDK and CDR2 SYGVNS. CDR3 length equals 13 residues. In DNA, the CDR3 is TGTGCCAGCAGGGACAGGGCTACAGATACGCAGTATTTT. It encodes CASRDRATDTQYF.

Regarding this clone: At one boundary the junction diverges from the germline segment, which might be a read error. This chain connects TRBV6-8 to TRBJ2-5; D may correspond to TRBD1 or TRBD2 (5 bases each). This CDR3 is built from 13 residues. CDR1 and CDR2 from the germline V gene are MNHGY and SAAAGT. This CDR3 reads CASRGTAQGTQYF. Written as DNA, the CDR3 is TGTGCCAGCAGAGGGACCGCACAAGGGACCCAGTACTTC.